These 22 T cell receptor beta chains came from one sample sequenced in a study of CD4 T cells in relation to SARS-CoV-2 and coronaviruses. Unexposed donor CD4+ T cells date from about 2010-2018, before the COVID-19 pandemic. The cells were cultured for 9 to 11 days before CD4+ T cells were isolated. TCRdb's copy holds only in-frame clones and misses some; the assay was immunoSEQ multiplex PCR. The data hold 28,000 or so clones, with more than 65% observed a single time. No antigen has been assigned to these receptors. Source material: CD4+ T cells from PBMCs, cultured in vitro. These receptors were obtained from a human donor in good health.

The chain uses TRBV27 and TRBJ1-2; TRBD1 matches at 7 bases. The ends lost 6 bases at V and 8 bases at J; junction bases unmatched: 9. The germline gives CDR1 MNHEY, CDR2 SMNVEV (reference sequence). There are 13 residues in the CDR3. CDR3 sequence (DNA): TGTGCCAGCAGCACAGGGACAGTCGGGGGCTACACCTTC. Encoded protein: CASSTGTVGGYTF.

The chain links TRBV6-5 to TRBJ1-2, with a tentative D call TRBD1 (5 bases). From germline, CDR1 is MNHEY and CDR2 SVGAGI. The CDR3 covers 11 residues. Trimming took off 9 bases at V and 6 bases at J, with 11 bases between the two ends. CDR3 sequence (DNA): TGTGCCAGTTCCCGGGGCAATGGCTACACCTTC. Its translation is CASSRGNGYTF.

Details on this clone: The conserved phenylalanine or tryptophan is not found at the CDR3 terminus, so this likely reflects a read error. The DNA is left out, because the CDR3 cannot be placed on it with certainty; the CDR3 is given as TCRdb lists it. Here the CDR3 reads CASSKPLWASGRVGP. The V and J genes are TRBV21-1 and TRBJ2-3; the table names TRBD2, a call not compared with the DNA. TRBV21-1 has pseudogene status. The CDR3 length equals 15 residues, ends included.

The V gene is TRBV5-4, the J gene TRBJ1-1; D not resolved. The germline gives CDR1 SGHNT, CDR2 YYREEE (reference sequence). Trimming cost V 1 base and J 0 bases, with 10 bases left between them. The CDR3 is 15 residues long. CDR3 loop: CASSLRGVMNTEAFF. CDR3 nucleotides: TGTGCCAGCAGCTTGCGTGGGGTGATGAACACTGAAGCTTTCTTT.

The gene calls are TRBV30 and TRBJ2-5; 9 bases align to TRBD1. V shed 7 bases and J 5 bases; nucleotides not matched to a gene: 11. This CDR3 comprises 14 residues. In germline, CDR1 is GTSNPN, CDR2 SVGIG (reference sequence). The CDR3 region is CALGQGGREETQYF. In DNA form, the CDR3 reads TGTGCCTTGGGACAGGGAGGCCGCGAGGAGACCCAGTACTTC.

J is TRBJ1-3 and V is TRBV2; tentative D call: TRBD1 (5 bases). Germline V CDR1 and CDR2: SNHLY, FYNNEI. V dropped 7 bases and J dropped 4 bases, with 8 bases sitting between them. CDR3 size: 12 residues. The CDR3 DNA follows: TGTGCCAGCAAGGCAGGGGGAAACACCATATATTTT. It encodes CASKAGGNTIYF.

There are a few counts of this clone. The chain couples TRBV9 to TRBJ2-1; 7 nucleotides align to TRBD2. With V trimmed by 6 bases and J by 5 bases, 14 bases remained unmatched. Germline V gene sequence: CDR1 SGDLS, CDR2 YYNGEE. The CDR3 length is 16 residues. CDR3 sequence: CASTPLGGRANNEQFF. CDR3 nucleotide sequence: TGTGCCAGCACTCCCCTGGGTGGGAGGGCGAACAATGAGCAGTTCTTC.

The CDR3 DNA follows: TGTGCCAGCAGCCAAGAAGCCAACACCGGGGAGCTGTTTTTT. Its translation is CASSQEANTGELFF. The chain is built from TRBV3-1 (or the pseudogene TRBV3-2) and TRBJ2-2; the D is unclear. Per the germline V gene, CDR1 is LGHDT and CDR2 is YNNKEL (reference sequence). V was shortened by 0 bases and J by 2 bases, with 4 bases between the two germline ends. The length of the CDR3 is 14 residues.

The chain employs TRBV6-1 and TRBJ1-5; 9 nucleotides agree with TRBD1. The germline CDR1 and CDR2 sequences are MNHNS and SASEGT. This CDR3 comprises 16 residues. V dropped 4 bases and J dropped 3; count of bases not matched to a gene: 7. In DNA, the CDR3 is TGTGCCAGCAGTGGCACAGGGGGCGTCTTCAATCAGCCCCAGCATTTT. Residues: CASSGTGGVFNQPQHF.

This clone was detected a few times. The chain carries TRBV4-1 and TRBJ1-5; possibly TRBD1 for D (5 bases). The germline CDR1 and CDR2 sequences are MGHRA and YSYEKL. V dropped 1 base and J dropped 11 bases, with 9 bases sitting between them. The CDR3 covers 12 residues. The CDR3 is CASSQAGGTQHF. The CDR3 DNA follows: TGCGCCAGCAGCCAAGCGGGGGGAACCCAGCATTTT.

The chain joins TRBV14 to TRBJ2-3; D remains ambiguous. The CDR3 length is 15 residues. V gave up 3 bases and J gave up 1 base, with 11 bases separating them. Germline V CDR1 and CDR2: SGHDN, FVKESK. The CDR3 here is CASSQGSLRTDTQYF. CDR3 nucleotides: TGTGCCAGCAGCCAGGGCAGCCTGCGCACAGATACGCAGTATTTT.

The chain employs TRBV29-1 and TRBJ2-1, with no clear D. The CDR3 loop spans 12 amino acids. Germline CDR1 SQVTM, CDR2 ANQGSEA. Trimming pared 5 bases from V and 2 bases from J, leaving 7 bases between. CDR3 loop: CSVSETYNEQFF. For the CDR3, the DNA is TGCAGCGTTTCAGAGACCTACAATGAGCAGTTCTTC.

The table lists this clone with a few counts. The chain combines TRBV6-4 with TRBJ1-5, with D perhaps matching TRBD1 (5 bases). The length of the CDR3 is 15 residues. With 1 base removed from V and 5 bases from J, the gap between germline ends came to 12 bases. The germline V gene encodes CDR1 MRHNA and CDR2 SNTAGT. The CDR3 nucleotides are TGTGCCAGCAGTGACTACATGGAAGGGGATCAGCCCCAGCATTTT. This gives the protein CASSDYMEGDQPQHF.

J is TRBJ2-2 and V is TRBV11-3, with 7 bases fitting TRBD1. In germline, CDR1 is SGHNT, CDR2 YENEEA. There are 16 residues in the CDR3. After removal of 5 bases from V and 0 bases from J, the junction contained 6 bases not matched to a gene. CDR3 nucleotides: TGTGCCAGCAGCCCAGGACAGGCCACGAACACCGGGGAGCTGTTTTTT. Translating it yields CASSPGQATNTGELFF.

This chain connects TRBV19 to TRBJ2-3, with 8 nucleotides matching TRBD1. CDR3 length: 14 amino acids. Trimming cost V 6 bases and J 2 bases; bases outside gene matches: 4. Germline V gene data show CDR1 as LNHDA and CDR2 as SQIVND (reference sequence). CDR3 region: CASRPGQDTDTQYF. The CDR3 DNA reads TGTGCCAGTAGGCCGGGACAGGACACAGATACGCAGTATTTT.

This clone was detected a few times. The J gene is TRBJ2-2, the V gene TRBV7-2, with D unresolved. Per germline, CDR1 SGHTA and CDR2 FQGNSA. The V end lost 4 bases, the J end lost 5 bases, and 8 bases lay between the germline ends. This CDR3 comprises 13 residues. Written as DNA, the CDR3 is TGTGCCAGCAGCTCTCAGGAAACCGGGGAGCTGTTTTTT. This codes for CASSSQETGELFF.

This clone was observed a few times. At one end, the junction sequence differs from germline, possibly due to a read error. The gene calls are TRBV11-3 and TRBJ2-2; TRBD1 matches at 7 bases. CDR3 length equals 16 residues. Germline V gene lookup returns CDR1 SGHNT and CDR2 YENEEA. CDR3 region: CASSLEATGSTRELFF. In DNA form, the CDR3 reads TGTGCCAGCAGCTTAGAGGCGACAGGGTCCACCCGGGAGCTGTTTTTT.

The chain couples TRBV19 to TRBJ2-7, with D perhaps given as TRBD1 or TRBD2 (5 bases each). The germline V and J ends were trimmed by 8 bases and 2 bases, with 10 bases remaining between them. Germline V gives CDR1 LNHDA, CDR2 SQIVND (reference sequence). The CDR3 is 12 amino acids. The CDR3 loop is CASAPGPYEQYF. The CDR3 DNA is TGTGCCAGTGCACCGGGACCCTACGAGCAGTACTTC.

V is TRBV19 and J is TRBJ1-1; D gene unclear. With 5 bases removed from V and 1 base from J, the gap between germline ends came to 8 bases. The length of the CDR3 is 13 residues. The germline gives CDR1 LNHDA, CDR2 SQIVND (reference sequence). Here the CDR3 reads CASSPGWNTEAFF. The CDR3 DNA reads TGTGCCAGTAGTCCCGGGTGGAACACTGAAGCTTTCTTT.

The V gene is TRBV19, the J gene TRBJ2-5; unclear D gene. The CDR3 sequence is 13 residues long. V was pared by 5 bases and J by 2 bases, with 9 bases between. Looked up from germline, CDR1 is LNHDA and CDR2 is SQIVND (reference sequence). The DNA of the CDR3 is TGTGCCAGTAGTGCGACACCTCAAGAGACCCAGTACTTC. It codes for CASSATPQETQYF.

The chain employs TRBV5-1 and TRBJ2-3; weak D call: TRBD1 (5 bases). Trimming took 4 bases from V and 0 from J, leaving 12 bases between them. The V gene's germline CDR1 is SGHRS and CDR2 YFSETQ. This CDR3 contains 15 residues. CDR3 region: CASSLDTSSTDTQYF. In DNA form, the CDR3 reads TGCGCCAGCAGCCTGGACACCTCAAGCACAGATACGCAGTATTTT.

This clone was seen more than once but under ten times. The chain is built from TRBV27 and TRBJ1-2; 9 bases are a match to TRBD1. The CDR3 length is 15 residues. Per the germline V gene, CDR1 is MNHEY and CDR2 is SMNVEV (reference sequence). V gave up 7 bases and J gave up 4 bases; unmatched junction bases: 10. The CDR3: CASNPTGGKVYGYTF. The CDR3 DNA follows: TGTGCCAGCAATCCAACAGGGGGCAAGGTCTATGGCTACACCTTC.